A selection of T cell receptor beta chains follows, all from one sample in a study of regulatory dendritic cells for organ transplantation. Only in-frame clones appear in the TCRdb table, and some are missing; sequencing was by immunoSEQ multiplex PCR. The data contain 29,000 or so clones, almost 80% of them singletons. Sequences were obtained from memory CD4+ T cells from blood. The receptors shown here come from a human donor in good health. CDR3s include the opening cysteine and the closing phenylalanine or tryptophan. The D gene is left open where the match is weak. For some rows the clone size is stated as once, few or many, or as a class when expanded; others skip it.

J: TRBJ1-1; D: .; size: few; V: TRBV7-7; CDR3: CASSPAIGPEAFF; DNA: TGTGCTAGCAGCCCTGCGATTGGACCTGAAGCTTTCTTT
J: TRBJ2-3; D: .; size: .; V: TRBV10-1; CDR3: CASSEDGDTQYF; DNA: TGCGCCAGCAGTGAAGATGGAGATACGCAGTATTTT
J: TRBJ1-2; D: .; size: .; V: TRBV19; CDR3: CASSIRRVGGYTF; DNA: TGTGCCAGTAGTATTCGTAGGGTTGGAGGCTACACCTTC
J: TRBJ2-3; D: .; size: .; V: TRBV6-1; CDR3: CASSEGISTDTQYF; DNA: TGTGCCAGCAGTGAGGGCATCAGCACAGATACGCAGTATTTT
J: TRBJ2-2; D: TRBD2; size: .; V: TRBV25-1; CDR3: CANGLAEHRGAVF; DNA: TGTGCCAACGGACTAGCGGAACACCGGGGAGCTGTTTTT
J: TRBJ2-3; D: TRBD2; size: .; V: TRBV2; CDR3: CASSLISGGTDTQYF; DNA: TGTGCCAGCAGTTTGATCAGCGGGGGCACAGATACGCAGTATTTT
J: TRBJ2-6; D: .; size: .; V: TRBV7-2; CDR3: CASRTVSSGANVLTF; DNA: TGTGCCAGCAGGACAGTTAGCTCTGGGGCCAACGTCCTGACTTTC
J: TRBJ1-3; D: .; size: .; V: TRBV15; CDR3: CATSRVPSNTIYF; DNA: TGTGCCACCAGCAGAGTTCCCAGTAACACCATATATTTT
J: TRBJ2-5; D: TRBD2; size: few; V: TRBV7-9; CDR3: CASSPSGGEETQYF; DNA: TGTGCCAGCAGCCCTAGCGGCGGGGAAGAGACCCAGTACTTC
J: TRBJ1-1; D: .; size: .; V: TRBV27; CDR3: CASSDQNLLPPPPAFF; DNA: TGTGCCAGCAGCGATCAAAATCTTTTACCCCCCCCTCCAGCTTTCTTT